The 3 T cell receptor beta chains given below trace back to one sample, sequenced in a study of liver allograft versus peripheral blood T cells. Study in general: Peripheral blood of the recipients supplied T cell receptor repertoires that were compared with those in transplanted livers.

TCRdb re-analysed the reads in MiXCR, keeping a single row per CDR3 protein. The repertoire holds about 6,100 distinct CDR3 sequences, with roughly 17% as singletons. All receptors come from a human patient who had a liver transplant. Some T cells may trace back to the graft donor.

This clonotype was counted ten times or more. The chain employs TRBV20-1 and TRBJ1-5; D is unresolved. The CDR3 contains 13 residues. The V and J ends lost 5 bases and 0 bases respectively, with 8 bases between them. CDR1 DFQATT and CDR2 SNEGSKA come from the germline V gene (reference sequence). In DNA, the CDR3 is TGCAGTGCTGGAGGTGGTAGCAATCAGCCCCAGCATTTT. This sequence encodes CSAGGGSNQPQHF.

This clonotype is deemed medium-sized (0.01 to 0.1%). The genes are TRBV18 and TRBJ1-2; TRBD1 agrees at 7 bases. V lost 2 bases and J lost 6; bases outside the gene matches: 3. Germline assignment: CDR1 KGHSH and CDR2 LQKENI. The CDR3 has 13 amino acids. The CDR3 reads CASSPKGANGYTF. The CDR3 DNA reads as TGTGCCAGCTCACCAAAGGGGGCGAATGGCTACACCTTC. The complete variable domain, with remaining parts taken from reference TRBV18 and TRBJ1-2, reads NAGVMQNPRHLVRRRGQEARLRCSPMKGHSHVYWYRQLPEEGLKFMVYLQKENIIDESGMPKERFSAEFPKEGPSILRIQQVVRGDSAAYFCASSPKGANGYTFGSGTRLTVV.

By sample share, this clonotype is medium-sized. V gene TRBV12-3 or TRBV12-4 combines with J gene TRBJ2-1; tentative D call: TRBD2 (6 bases). CDR3 size: 15 residues. Trimming removed 6 bases at V and 8 bases at J, with 20 bases between. The CDR3 DNA follows: TGTGCCAGCAGCAACGGTAACGGGGGTGGCGATGAGCAGTTCTTC. Protein sequence: CASSNGNGGGDEQFF.